Listed here is a single TCR beta chain. Its antigen is unknown. Base qualities are not provided; no much larger clone lies one nucleotide away. These data are taken from a study of OX40 agonist ivuxolimab in advanced cancers. Broadly, across the study: Ivuxolimab was an agonistic, fully human IgG2 monoclonal antibody directed against OX40 (CD134), a costimulatory receptor. Intravenous ivuxolimab was administered to patients every 2 weeks at six dose levels: 0.01, 0.1, 0.3, 1.5, 3 and 10 mg/kg. Among the roughly 50 dose-escalation patients, some 20 had hepatocellular carcinoma, roughly 15 melanoma, 9 renal cell carcinoma and 9 head and neck cancer. In the dose-escalation cohort, roughly 80% of patients were male, and the mean age was around 60 years, with a range of about 23 to 90. Patients were allowed to have had prior anti-PD-1, anti-PD-L1 or anti-CTLA-4 therapy, and 40% of the dose-escalation patients had been treated with checkpoint inhibitors. Partial responses occurred in three dose-escalation patients: two with cutaneous melanoma and one with hepatocellular carcinoma. The point of sequencing TCRbeta in the periphery was to test whether ivuxolimab changed TCR sequence diversity and drove clonal T-cell expansion. The paper reports the monotherapy dose-escalation portion (N ≈ 50 patients) of the phase I ivuxolimab trial.

Trimming costs V 2 bases and J 4 bases, and their ends lie 6 bases apart. CDR1 and CDR2 were assigned from the germline V gene as SGHTA and FQGNSA. Measured from the cysteine to the phenylalanine, the CDR3 is 13 residues long. Kept here is only the CDR3 DNA, which spans 39 bases and is read in frame from base 1. Here is what the overall study found, with its caveats: The antigen specificity of the peripheral T cells that underwent clonal expansion was not determined. In partial responders in the 0.1-3.0 mg/kg groups, normalized peripheral clonal expansion was found to be among the lowest, especially among CD8+ T cells. Low levels of normalized T-cell clonal expansion were also shown by some nonresponding patients. At doses from 0.1 to 3.0 mg/kg, clonal expansion was seen in both CD4+ and CD8+ blood T cells between baseline and week 6. After ivuxolimab, expanded clones were on average more numerous among CD8+ T cells than among CD4+ T cells.

Patients with autoimmune disease history or receiving systemic immunosuppression were excluded from the trial. Peripheral blood for TCR sequencing was collected from all dose cohorts at baseline, on cycle 4 day 1, and on cycle 7 day 1. Samples were obtained from an open-label, multicenter, first-in-human phase I dose-escalation trial of ivuxolimab. Adults with locally advanced or metastatic melanoma, renal cell, hepatocellular, or head and neck squamous cell carcinoma were enrolled in the trial. Before TCR sequencing, CD4+ T cells and CD8+ T cells were sorted from peripheral blood as separate populations. Genomic DNA was isolated from the sorted cells so that the TCRbeta CDR3 region could be sequenced. The immunoSEQ Assay was used to sequence the TCRbeta CDR3 regions. This is the immuneACCESS table as TCRdb keeps it, with only in-frame sequences that have V and J called. A part of the clones is gone; compared with another copy, unresolved V genes explain less than half, and the rest is unexplained. For this sample there are 30,000 to 40,000 clones; over 80% appear just once. Over 20% of the sample is in the top ten clones.

This chain is built from TRBV7-2 and TRBJ1-5, with the D gene not clear enough to name. The source material was CD4+ or CD8+ T cells sorted from blood, sampled in a trial of the OX40 agonist ivuxolimab. The sequence was collected from an adult with an advanced solid tumor such as melanoma, head and neck, liver or kidney cancer. CDR3 sequence: CASSLQSNQPQHF. The nucleotide sequence reads as follows: TGTGCCAGCAGCTTACAGAGTAATCAGCCCCAGCATTTT.